These 26 T cell receptor beta chains were all obtained from the same sample, sequenced in a study of cytomegalovirus exposure and HLA in healthy donors. Amplification used 60 Vbeta primers and 13 Jbeta primers. Only in-frame clones appear in the TCRdb table, and some are missing; sequencing was by immunoSEQ multiplex PCR. The table has about 190,000 clones, approximately 86% seen once. Sequenced: PBMCs. The receptors derive from a woman aged 25 to 39 in good health and CMV-seronegative.

This clone appeared a single time. The chain links TRBV19 to TRBJ1-1; D uncertain. Trimming took 4 bases from V and 6 from J, leaving 12 bases between them. Germline lookup yields CDR1 LNHDA and CDR2 SQIVND (reference sequence). The CDR3 extends over 13 amino acids. The CDR3 region has the DNA TGTGCCAGTAGTAGTCTTGGAGCTTCTGAAGCTTTCTTT. Translation gives CASSSLGASEAFF.

The chain joins TRBV7-9 to TRBJ2-3; D possibly corresponds to TRBD1 (6 bases). Germline V lookup: CDR1 SEHNR, CDR2 FQNEAQ (reference sequence). CDR3 length equals 15 residues. Trimming pared 6 bases from V and 2 bases from J, leaving 15 bases between. CDR3 amino acids: CASRILRGPTDTQYF. CDR3 bases: TGTGCCAGCAGGATTCTCAGGGGTCCCACAGATACGCAGTATTTT.

The V and J genes are TRBV11-3 and TRBJ2-1; no definite D call. This CDR3 has 15 amino acids. In germline, CDR1 is SGHNT, CDR2 YENEEA. V was shortened by 3 bases and J by 1 base, with 10 bases between the two germline ends. The CDR3 here is CASSFGRRSYNEQFF. The CDR3 nucleotides read TGTGCCAGCAGCTTCGGTAGGCGGTCCTACAATGAGCAGTTCTTC.

The chain's CDR3 is CASSLAGGLETQYF. CDR3 nucleotides: TGTGCCAGCAGTTTAGCGGGAGGGTTGGAGACCCAGTACTTC. The chain uses TRBV6-5 and TRBJ2-5, with TRBD2 matching over 11 bases. Germline values: CDR1 MNHEY, CDR2 SVGAGI. This CDR3 is built from 14 residues. V trimming: 4 bases; J trimming: 5 bases; junction bases outside the gene matches: 3.

This clone has more than one count but fewer than ten. Here the CDR3 reads CASSQGGTGWTQYF. The CDR3 nucleotides read TGCGCCAGCAGCCAAGGGGGGACAGGGTGGACGCAGTATTTT. The rearrangement joins TRBV4-1 to TRBJ2-3; 9 bases are shared with TRBD1. Germline loops: CDR1 MGHRA, CDR2 YSYEKL. V was pared by 1 base and J by 9 bases, with 5 bases of the junction left unmatched. The CDR3 extends over 14 amino acids.

This chain uses TRBV7-9 with TRBJ2-7; the D gene is possibly TRBD2 (6 bases). Germline-derived CDR1 and CDR2 are SEHNR and FQNEAQ (reference sequence). The CDR3 totals 14 residues. The germline V and J ends were trimmed by 5 bases and 5 bases, with 16 bases remaining between them. The DNA for the CDR3 is TGTGCCAGCAGCCCCGCGGGGAGTCTTAACGAGCAGTACTTC. Amino acids: CASSPAGSLNEQYF.

This chain links TRBV28 with TRBJ2-7; TRBD2 agrees at 7 bases. The V and J ends lost 3 bases and 2 bases, in that order; junction bases with no gene match: 10. The CDR3 spans 16 residues. Germline CDR1 MDHEN, CDR2 SYDVKM. The DNA of the CDR3 is TGTGCCAGCAGTTTTAGTGGGTGGGGGGGGGCCTACGAGCAGTACTTC. Encoded protein: CASSFSGWGGAYEQYF.

This chain links TRBV28 with TRBJ1-1; D call uncertain. CDR1 and CDR2 from the germline V gene are MDHEN and SYDVKM. CDR3 length: 10 amino acids. For the CDR3, the DNA is TGTGTCGTCGGGCGGGGTGAAGCTTTCTTT. As protein: CVVGRGEAFF.

The V and J genes are TRBV27 and TRBJ2-1; 10 positions match TRBD2. CDR3 length equals 14 residues. Germline V gene lookup returns CDR1 MNHEY and CDR2 SMNVEV (reference sequence). V dropped 7 bases and J dropped 7; count of bases not matched to a gene: 7. The CDR3 DNA sequence: TGTGCCAGCATCGGCGAAGCGGGAGGGAATGAGCAGTTCTTC. Translation: CASIGEAGGNEQFF.

This rearrangement joins TRBV6-6 to TRBJ1-5; D ambiguous. The CDR3 totals 12 residues. Between the trimmed V and J ends, which lost 5 bases and 8 bases, there was a span of 10 bases. CDR1 MNHNY and CDR2 SVGAGI come from the germline V gene (reference sequence). CDR3 loop: CASSPSIEPQHF. The CDR3 bases are TGTGCCAGCAGTCCCTCGATAGAGCCCCAGCATTTT.

The V call is TRBV28, the J call TRBJ2-4; 7 bases are shared with TRBD2. Trimming took 1 base from V and 10 from J; bases not matched to a gene: 4. Germline loops: CDR1 MDHEN, CDR2 SYDVKM. The CDR3 loop spans 13 amino acids. CDR3 sequence reads: CASSLSGGWIQYF. DNA for the CDR3: TGTGCCAGCAGTTTATCGGGGGGTTGGATTCAGTACTTC.

V usage is TRBV7-9 and J usage is TRBJ1-1; tentatively, D is TRBD1 (5 bases). The CDR3 length is 15 residues. Looked up from germline, CDR1 is SEHNR and CDR2 is FQNEAQ (reference sequence). Trimming took 0 bases from V and 0 from J, leaving 8 bases between them. The CDR3 DNA sequence: TGTGCCAGCAGCTTAGCAGGGGTGGTGAACACTGAAGCTTTCTTT. As protein: CASSLAGVVNTEAFF. Full variable domain (outside the CDR3, taken from reference TRBV7-9 and TRBJ1-1): DTGVSQNPRHKITKRGQNVTFRCDPISEHNRLYWYRQTLGQGPEFLTYFQNEAQLEKSRLLSDRFSAERPKGSFSTLEIQRTEQGDSAMYLCASSLAGVVNTEAFFGQGTRLTVV.

CDR3 amino acids: CASSSFPTGIRYGYTF. The CDR3 DNA reads TGCGCCAGCAGCTCTTTCCCGACAGGGATTCGTTATGGCTACACCTTC. This chain joins TRBV4-1 and TRBJ1-2; TRBD1 matches at 7 bases. CDR3 length: 16 residues. Germline assignment: CDR1 MGHRA and CDR2 YSYEKL. With 5 bases clipped from V and 5 bases from J, the junction kept 14 bases outside the gene matches.

The chain uses TRBV28 and TRBJ2-7, with 7 bases aligning to TRBD1. V shed 8 bases, J shed 4 bases, and the junction held 2 bases outside the gene matches. The CDR3 length is 11 residues. The V gene's germline CDR1 is MDHEN and CDR2 SYDVKM. CDR3 sequence (DNA): TGTGCCAGCGGGACAGTATACGAGCAGTACTTC. Protein sequence: CASGTVYEQYF.

The chain couples TRBV10-1 to TRBJ2-3; D unresolved. The CDR3 runs to 15 residues. The V end lost 8 bases, the J end lost 4 bases, and 19 bases lay between the germline ends. CDR1 and CDR2 from the germline V gene are WNHNN and SYGVQD (reference sequence). The CDR3 nucleotides read TGCGCCAGCGGCCAGAGGCCGGTCTGCCCAGATACGCAGTATTTT. Translated, it gives CASGQRPVCPDTQYF.

V is TRBV4-1 and J is TRBJ1-1; D might be TRBD1 (5 bases). The CDR3 has 13 amino acids. Germline CDR1 and CDR2: MGHRA and YSYEKL. With 4 bases removed from V and 3 bases from J, the gap between germline ends came to 9 bases. CDR3 DNA: TGCGCCAGCAGCCTAGACAGATACACTGAAGCTTTCTTT. Residues: CASSLDRYTEAFF.

The rearrangement joins TRBV5-1 to TRBJ2-5; 7 bases agree with TRBD1. Germline-derived CDR1 and CDR2 are SGHRS and YFSETQ. V shed 3 bases and J 4 bases; nucleotides not matched to a gene: 6. The length of the CDR3 is 14 residues. The CDR3 coding sequence is TGCGCCAGCAGCTACCGACAGGGAGTAGAGACCCAGTACTTC. This translates into CASSYRQGVETQYF.

This rearrangement joins TRBV6-6 to TRBJ1-5; the D gene is possibly TRBD1 (5 bases). The CDR3 runs 16 residues. Between the trimmed V and J ends, which lost 2 bases and 2 bases, there was a span of 13 bases. The V gene's germline CDR1 is MNHNY and CDR2 SVGAGI (reference sequence). The CDR3 loop is CASSYHGGGGNQPQHF. The CDR3 DNA follows: TGTGCCAGCAGTTACCATGGGGGGGGAGGCAATCAGCCCCAGCATTTT.

The chain joins TRBV11-3 to TRBJ2-2; 10 positions match TRBD2. In germline, CDR1 is SGHNT, CDR2 YENEEA. The CDR3 runs to 15 residues. After removal of 3 bases from V and 5 bases from J, the junction contained 3 bases not matched to a gene. Written as DNA, the CDR3 is TGTGCCAGCAGCTTCGATAGCGGGAGGACCGGGGAGCTGTTTTTT. Its protein is CASSFDSGRTGELFF.

This rearrangement joins TRBV18 to TRBJ2-6; 8 bases are shared with TRBD1. This CDR3 contains 17 residues. V shed 2 bases, J shed 0 bases, and the junction held 3 bases outside the gene matches. CDR1 is KGHSH and CDR2 is LQKENI in the germline V gene. This chain's CDR3 is CASSPSQGASGANVLTF. The DNA of the CDR3 is TGTGCCAGCTCACCAAGTCAGGGGGCCTCTGGGGCCAACGTCCTGACTTTC.

This clone came up once. This chain joins TRBV6-1 and TRBJ1-1; 8 positions agree with TRBD1. CDR3 length: 14 residues. The germline CDR1 and CDR2 sequences are MNHNS and SASEGT. Trimming at V came to 5 bases and at J to 1 base, leaving 3 bases not matched to a gene. The CDR3 region is CASSPTGANTEAFF. CDR3 coding DNA: TGTGCCAGCAGTCCGACAGGGGCGAACACTGAAGCTTTCTTT.

The chain uses TRBV6-1 and TRBJ1-4, with 9 bases aligning to TRBD1. The junction had 8 bases not matched to a gene; V was cut back by 5 bases and J by 7 bases. CDR3 length equals 15 residues. Per germline, CDR1 MNHNS and CDR2 SASEGT. CDR3 amino acids: CASSRTGTGSEKLFF. The DNA of the CDR3 is TGTGCCAGCAGTAGAACTGGGACAGGGAGTGAAAAACTGTTTTTT.

The genes are TRBV19 and TRBJ2-7; TRBD2 aligns across 7 bases. Trimming at V came to 9 bases and at J to 3 bases, leaving 11 bases not matched to a gene. Germline CDR1 LNHDA, CDR2 SQIVND (reference sequence). This CDR3 has 14 amino acids. The CDR3 bases are TGTGCCAGCGCACCGGGACTAACCTACTACGAGCAGTACTTC. Translating gives CASAPGLTYYEQYF.

The chain uses TRBV6-1 and TRBJ2-7; D is perhaps TRBD1 (5 bases). CDR3 length: 14 residues. V was shortened by 6 bases and J by 1 base, with 13 bases between the two germline ends. The V gene's germline CDR1 is MNHNS and CDR2 SASEGT. CDR3 region: CASRLWGTSYEQYF. For the CDR3, the DNA is TGTGCCAGCAGGTTATGGGGCACATCCTACGAGCAGTACTTC.

In nucleotides, the CDR3 is TGTGCCAGCAGTTTTTCAGGGACAGGGTACAATGAGCAGTTCTTC. Encoded protein: CASSFSGTGYNEQFF. V gene TRBV28 combines with J gene TRBJ2-1; 9 positions agree with TRBD1. Germline loops: CDR1 MDHEN, CDR2 SYDVKM. CDR3 length equals 15 residues. The V and J ends lost 3 bases and 4 bases, in that order; junction bases with no gene match: 4.

Regarding this clone: A read error may account for a junction end that differs from germline. The chain has TRBV5-1 and TRBJ2-5; TRBD2 aligns across 7 bases. The CDR3 totals 14 residues. Germline loops: CDR1 SGHRS, CDR2 YFSETQ. The CDR3 is CASSYLREAEAQYF. The CDR3 nucleotides read TGCGCCAGCAGCTACCTACGGGAGGCAGAGGCCCAGTACTTC.